This entry lists 4 T cell receptor gamma chains sequenced from one sample in a study of human gamma delta and Vdelta1 T cells (dated by TCRdb to 2016 to 2018). Libraries were constructed by PCR. Sequencer: Illumina MiSeq. TCRdb reprocessed the public data with the CATT caller; entries with the same nucleotide sequence were combined afterwards. The sample table lists about 2,900 gamma-chain clones, 5.2% of them with a count of one. Around 14% of the sample lies in the top ten. The sequencing sample was made of naive CD27+ Vdelta1 gamma-delta T cells from blood. The source is a human donor in good health.

About this clone: The protein given by TCRdb reflects a much larger clone and differs at residue 7 from this DNA's translation, likely from a read error; the protein shown is the DNA's translation. This rearrangement joins TRGV2 to TRGJ1 or TRGJ2. No J segment appears in TCRdb, so it was assigned here by matching the sequence to germline. The CDR3 contains 13 residues. CDR1 EGSNGY and CDR2 YDSYNSKV come from the germline V gene. With 2 bases clipped from V and 3 bases from J, the junction kept 4 bases outside the gene matches. The CDR3 protein is CATWDEAYYKKLF. In nucleotides, the CDR3 is TGTGCCACCTGGGACGAGGCTTATTATAAGAAACTCTTT.

V is TRGV8 and J is TRGJP2. V lost 0 bases and J lost 0; bases outside the gene matches: 10. This CDR3 region has 18 residues. Germline assignment: CDR1 VENAVY and CDR2 YDSYNSRV. In DNA, the CDR3 is TGTGCCACCTGGGATAGGCTTGGTAAATATAGTAGTGATTGGATCAAGACGTTT. It codes for CATWDRLGKYSSDWIKTF.

This clone was observed a few times. The rearrangement joins TRGV3 to TRGJ1 or TRGJ2. In germline, CDR1 is VTNTFY, CDR2 YDVSTARD (reference sequence). The CDR3 has 13 residues. Trimming cost V 3 bases and J 5 bases; bases outside gene matches: 7. The CDR3 protein is CATWDLRHYKKLF. The CDR3 region has the DNA TGTGCCACCTGGGACCTGCGGCATTATAAGAAACTCTTT.

The rearrangement links TRGV8 to TRGJ1 or TRGJ2. Germline values: CDR1 VENAVY, CDR2 YDSYNSRV. The CDR3 is 13 residues long. Trimming removed 0 bases from V and 5 bases from J; junction bases left unmatched: 4. The CDR3 sequence is CATWDRRHYKKLF. CDR3 coding DNA: TGTGCCACCTGGGATAGGCGTCATTATAAGAAACTCTTT.